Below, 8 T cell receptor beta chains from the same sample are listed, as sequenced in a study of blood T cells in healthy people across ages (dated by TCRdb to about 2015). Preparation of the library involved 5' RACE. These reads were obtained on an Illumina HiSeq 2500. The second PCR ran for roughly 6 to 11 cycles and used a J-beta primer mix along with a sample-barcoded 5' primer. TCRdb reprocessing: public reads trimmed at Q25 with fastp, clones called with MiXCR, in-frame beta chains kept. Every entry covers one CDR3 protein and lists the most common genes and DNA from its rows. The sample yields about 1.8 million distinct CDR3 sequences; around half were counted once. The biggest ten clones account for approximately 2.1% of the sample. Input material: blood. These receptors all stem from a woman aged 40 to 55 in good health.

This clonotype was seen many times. The CDR3 sequence: CASSYSGGSGANVLTF. The CDR3 DNA sequence: TGTGCCAGCAGTTACTCAGGGGGCTCTGGGGCCAACGTCCTGACTTTC. This chain uses TRBV6-5 with TRBJ2-6, with D perhaps TRBD1 (6 bases). Germline CDR1 is MNHEY and CDR2 is SVGAGI. The V end was cut by 0 bases, the J end by 0 bases, with 6 bases between. CDR3 length: 16 residues.

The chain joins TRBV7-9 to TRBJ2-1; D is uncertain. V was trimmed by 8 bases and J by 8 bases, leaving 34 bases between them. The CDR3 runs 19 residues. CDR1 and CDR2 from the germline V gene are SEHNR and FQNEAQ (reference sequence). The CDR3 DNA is TGTGCCAGCCAGCTTATGTTCTTTGTTGGTGAACGCGTAGTACATGAGCAGTTCTTC. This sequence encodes CASQLMFFVGERVVHEQFF. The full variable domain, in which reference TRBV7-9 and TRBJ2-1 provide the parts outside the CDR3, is DTGVSQNPRHKITKRGQNVTFRCDPISEHNRLYWYRQTLGQGPEFLTYFQNEAQLEKSRLLSDRFSAERPKGSFSTLEIQRTEQGDSAMYLCASQLMFFVGERVVHEQFFGPGTRLTVL.

CDR3 sequence: CASSLGTLIGGYTF. The DNA of the CDR3 is TGTGCCAGCAGCTTGGGAACCCTCATCGGTGGCTACACCTTC. The J gene is TRBJ1-2, the V gene TRBV5-6; no firm D call. V lost 0 bases and J lost 7, with 13 bases in between. The germline V gene encodes CDR1 SGHDT and CDR2 YYEEEE. The CDR3 loop spans 14 amino acids.

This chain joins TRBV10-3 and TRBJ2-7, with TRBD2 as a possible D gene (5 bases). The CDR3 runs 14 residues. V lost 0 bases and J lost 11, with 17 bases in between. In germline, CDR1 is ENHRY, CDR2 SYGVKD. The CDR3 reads CAISESQDPGKEYF. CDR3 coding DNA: TGTGCCATCAGTGAGTCCCAAGACCCCGGGAAGGAGTACTTC.

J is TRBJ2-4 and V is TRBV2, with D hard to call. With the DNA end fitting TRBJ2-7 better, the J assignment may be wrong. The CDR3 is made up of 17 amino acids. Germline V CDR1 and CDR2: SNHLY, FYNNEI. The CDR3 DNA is TGTGCCAGCAGTGAGGGCTTGCTGGGGAACCTTGCCTACGAGCAGTACTTC. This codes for CASSEGLLGNLAYEQYF.

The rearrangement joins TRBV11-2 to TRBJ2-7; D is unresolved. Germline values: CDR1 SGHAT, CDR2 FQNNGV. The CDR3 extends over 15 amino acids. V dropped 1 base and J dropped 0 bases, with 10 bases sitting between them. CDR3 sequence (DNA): TGTGCCAGCAGCTTAGCAGTTCTTAGCTCCTACGAGCAGTACTTC. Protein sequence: CASSLAVLSSYEQYF. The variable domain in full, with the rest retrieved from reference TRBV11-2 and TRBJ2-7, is EAGVAQSPRYKIIEKRQSVAFWCNPISGHATLYWYQQILGQGPKLLIQFQNNGVVDDSQLPKDRFSAERLKGVDSTLKIQPAKLEDSAVYLCASSLAVLSSYEQYFGPGTRLTVT.

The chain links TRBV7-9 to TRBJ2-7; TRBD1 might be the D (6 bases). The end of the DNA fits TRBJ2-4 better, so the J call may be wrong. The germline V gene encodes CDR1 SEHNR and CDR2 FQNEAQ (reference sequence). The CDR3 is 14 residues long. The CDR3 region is CASSPRTVTNIQYF. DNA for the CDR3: TGTGCCAGCAGCCCTAGGACAGTGACAAACATTCAGTACTTC.

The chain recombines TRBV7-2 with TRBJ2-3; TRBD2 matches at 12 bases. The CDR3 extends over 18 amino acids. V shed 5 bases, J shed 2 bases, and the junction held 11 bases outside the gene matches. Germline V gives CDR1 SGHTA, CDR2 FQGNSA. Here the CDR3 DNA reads TGTGCCAGCAGCCCTACTAGCGGGGGGACGATCATCACAGATACGCAGTATTTT. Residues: CASSPTSGGTIITDTQYF.